This TCR beta chain was retrieved from a study of T cells after posttransplantation cyclophosphamide. Findings and limits, study-wide: Donor CD8+ memory clones often dominated recipient blood repertoires at later times. Recipient CMV seropositivity and CMV reactivation strongly tracked TRB clonality.

This clone has only a few counts. Its matching antigen is unknown. The ends lost 4 bases at V and 0 bases at J; junction bases unmatched: 2. The CDR3 extends over 15 amino acids. Looked up from germline, CDR1 is MNHEY and CDR2 is SMNVEV (reference sequence). Profiled with immunoSEQ multiplex PCR; TCRdb holds only in-frame clones, not every one. Singletons are absent from the sample, which has fewer than 40,000 clones. On the day of bone marrow donation, the related graft donor provided peripheral blood. The sequencing sample was made of PBMCs. The chain joins TRBV27 to TRBJ2-3; TRBD2 matches at 9 bases. This receptor was obtained from a woman aged 45-60 years in good health and a related stem cell transplant donor. DNA of the CDR3: TGTGCCAGCAGTTCAACTAGCGGGAGCACAGATACGCAGTATTTT. This encodes CASSSTSGSTDTQYF.